This TCR beta chain came from a study of T-cell reconstitution after alpha-beta-depleted transplantation in children. The study's findings and limits: Several hundred graft clones that had expanded were reportedly the source of alpha-beta T cells about two months after transplant.

This clonotype has a handful of counts. Antigen specificity is unknown. Germline V CDR1 and CDR2: KGHSH, LQKENI. Deletions cut 3 bases from V and 2 bases from J, with 15 bases between. The CDR3 is 16 amino acids. Unique molecular identifiers tagged the TCRbeta library. TCRdb re-analysed the PCR reads in MiXCR, keeping a single row per CDR3 protein. The table shows approximately 170,000 distinct CDR3 sequences, with 11% occurring only once. This chain joins TRBV18 and TRBJ2-3; D is uncertain. The TCR comes from a boy between 2 and 10 years old with acute myeloid leukemia, due to receive a stem cell transplant. The source material was PBMCs, sampled before TCRalphabeta/CD19-depleted stem cell transplant. The CDR3 protein is CASSPPSMPNTDTQYF. The CDR3 nucleotides read TGTGCCAGCTCACCTCCTAGTATGCCGAACACAGATACGCAGTATTTT.